This TCR beta chain was retrieved from a study of blood T cells in healthy people across ages. Germline CDR1 reads DFQATT; CDR2 reads SNEGSKA (reference sequence). The V gene lost 3 bases and the J gene lost 8 bases, with 14 bases spanning the gap. The CDR3 has 13 residues. With a J-beta primer mix and a sample-barcoded 5' primer, a second PCR ran roughly 6 to 11 cycles. TCRdb reanalysed the 5' RACE reads using MiXCR and keeps one entry per CDR3 protein. Altogether about 1.4 million distinct CDR3 sequences are present, approximately 60% being singletons, with the ten largest covering roughly 6.3%. The sample comprised blood. The V and J genes are TRBV20-1 and TRBJ2-1; D remains unclear. This TCR derives from a man aged 18 to 29 in good health. CDR3 residues: CSASGPRRDEQFF. CDR3 DNA: TGCAGTGCTAGTGGGCCTAGGCGCGATGAGCAGTTCTTC.